Each of the 23 T cell receptor beta chains below was sequenced from the same sample in a study of cytomegalovirus exposure and HLA in healthy donors. PCR involved 60 Vbeta and 13 Jbeta primers. Repertoires were generated with immunoSEQ multiplex PCR, while TCRdb's copy carries only in-frame clones and drops some. Of roughly 200,000 clones listed, around four fifths are singletons. The sample comprised PBMCs. These receptors came from a man in his forties in good health and CMV-seropositive.

The rearrangement joins TRBV6-4 to TRBJ1-2, with D unresolved. This CDR3 spans 11 amino acids. The V and J ends lost 6 bases and 8 bases respectively, with 10 bases between them. Germline CDR1 MRHNA, CDR2 SNTAGT. Here the CDR3 DNA reads TGTGCCAGCAGCTACGCTCGGGGCTACACCTTC. As protein: CASSYARGYTF.

This clone was seen only a few times. The chain recombines TRBV29-1 with TRBJ2-5; TRBD2 aligns across 10 bases. Germline V gene data show CDR1 as SQVTM and CDR2 as ANQGSEA. J lost 0 bases, V lost 7 bases, and 5 bases had no gene match. The CDR3 has 14 amino acids. The CDR3 region has the DNA TGCAGCGCCCCAGCGGGAGGGTACCAAGAGACCCAGTACTTC. Protein sequence: CSAPAGGYQETQYF.

The V gene is TRBV30, the J gene TRBJ2-7; TRBD2 might be the D (5 bases). The V end lost 5 bases, the J end lost 2 bases, and 10 bases lay between the germline ends. Germline V lookup: CDR1 GTSNPN, CDR2 SVGIG (reference sequence). The CDR3 runs 12 residues. The CDR3 spells CAWSGTAYEQYF. CDR3 bases: TGTGCCTGGTCGGGAACCGCCTACGAGCAGTACTTC.

J is TRBJ2-2 and V is TRBV19; TRBD1 is a possible D gene (6 bases). V lost 4 bases and J 2 bases, leaving 11 bases between the germline ends. The CDR3 is 15 residues long. Looked up from germline, CDR1 is LNHDA and CDR2 is SQIVND (reference sequence). The CDR3 region has the DNA TGTGCCAGTAGTAATGGACAGACAAACACCGGGGAGCTGTTTTTT. Translating it yields CASSNGQTNTGELFF.

In its sample, this clone was seen a few times. A junction end diverges from the germline sequence, so it may reflect a read error. The chain uses TRBV10-3 and TRBJ2-6, with 8 bases identical to TRBD1. CDR1 ENHRY and CDR2 SYGVKD come from the germline V gene. The CDR3 runs 17 residues. The CDR3, as DNA: TGTGCCAGCAGTGGCCCAGGGGGCGCCTCTGGGGCCAACGTCCTGACTTTC. Protein: CASSGPGGASGANVLTF.

This chain connects TRBV5-6 to TRBJ1-5; possibly TRBD1 for D (5 bases). Germline CDR1 and CDR2: SGHDT and YYEEEE. The ends were cut back, 4 bases at V and 2 bases at J, with 13 bases in the middle. The CDR3 length is 15 residues. This CDR3 is CASSPRGEGNQPQHF. The DNA for the CDR3 is TGTGCCAGCAGCCCCAGAGGGGAGGGCAATCAGCCCCAGCATTTT.

This clone was seen only once. The chain couples TRBV28 to TRBJ1-1; tentative D call: TRBD1 (5 bases). CDR3 length: 13 amino acids. Trimming pared 5 bases from V and 10 bases from J, leaving 17 bases between. Germline CDR1 reads MDHEN; CDR2 reads SYDVKM. The CDR3 sequence: CASSNTGVRRAFF. As DNA, the CDR3 is TGTGCCAGCAGTAACACGGGGGTTAGGAGAGCTTTCTTT.

The chain employs TRBV7-2 and TRBJ2-1, with D possibly TRBD2 on 7 matching bases. The CDR3 loop spans 16 amino acids. With 1 base removed from V and 4 bases from J, the gap between germline ends came to 14 bases. CDR1 is SGHTA and CDR2 is FQGNSA in the germline V gene. The CDR3 DNA is TGTGCCAGCAGCTTAGGGGGGGGCAGTCGGTACAATGAGCAGTTCTTC. Amino acids: CASSLGGGSRYNEQFF.

This clone showed up just once. The V gene is TRBV18, the J gene TRBJ2-2; possible D gene TRBD2, 5 bases. V lost 3 bases and J 4 bases, leaving 12 bases between the germline ends. The V gene's germline CDR1 is KGHSH and CDR2 LQKENI. The CDR3 contains 15 residues. The CDR3 spells CASSPTGSGTGELFF. The CDR3 DNA reads TGTGCCAGCTCACCCACGGGGTCGGGCACCGGGGAGCTGTTTTTT.

The chain links TRBV4-3 to TRBJ1-1; D perhaps matches TRBD1 (5 bases). The CDR3 runs to 14 residues. The V end lost 2 bases, the J end lost 6 bases, and 13 bases lay between the germline ends. CDR1 LGHNA and CDR2 YSLEER come from the germline V gene. In nucleotides, the CDR3 is TGCGCCAGCAGCCAACATACCAGGGTATCTGAAGCTTTCTTT. Its protein is CASSQHTRVSEAFF.

V gene TRBV4-3 combines with J gene TRBJ1-1; 12 positions agree with TRBD1. Looked up from germline, CDR1 is LGHNA and CDR2 is YSLEER. J gave up 5 bases and V 4 bases, and 8 bases lay outside the gene matches. The CDR3 contains 16 residues. CDR3 protein: CASSPTGTGGRTEAFF. In DNA form, the CDR3 reads TGCGCCAGCAGCCCAACCGGGACAGGGGGCAGGACTGAAGCTTTCTTT.

This chain links TRBV10-1 with TRBJ1-5; perhaps TRBD1 as D (6 bases). CDR3 length: 13 amino acids. The V gene lost 11 bases and the J gene lost 5 bases, with 16 bases spanning the gap. Germline-derived CDR1 and CDR2 are WNHNN and SYGVQD (reference sequence). This chain's CDR3 is CAGRRGGYQPQHF. The CDR3 nucleotides are TGCGCCGGCCGAAGGGGGGGTTATCAGCCCCAGCATTTT.

V is TRBV5-8 and J is TRBJ2-3, with 16 bases lining up with TRBD2. Germline V lookup: CDR1 SGHTS, CDR2 YDEGEE. The CDR3 loop spans 20 amino acids. After removal of 3 bases from V and 3 bases from J, the junction contained 13 bases not matched to a gene. The CDR3 reads CASSSIGTSGRASLTDTQYF. The CDR3 DNA reads as TGTGCCAGCAGCTCGATAGGGACTAGCGGGAGGGCCAGTTTGACAGATACGCAGTATTTT.

The chain uses TRBV18 and TRBJ1-1, with D uncertain. The V and J ends lost 2 bases and 10 bases respectively, with 17 bases between them. This CDR3 is 14 amino acids long. Germline CDR1 is KGHSH and CDR2 is LQKENI. The CDR3 nucleotides are TGTGCCAGCTCACCAATCTCGAGACAAGGCATAGCTTTCTTT. Protein sequence: CASSPISRQGIAFF.

The chain joins TRBV11-2 to TRBJ2-7, with 10 bases that match TRBD2. With V trimmed by 4 bases and J by 6 bases, 12 bases remained unmatched. Looked up from germline, CDR1 is SGHAT and CDR2 is FQNNGV. CDR3 length: 16 amino acids. CDR3 loop: CASSYEASGSLSEQYF. Written as DNA, the CDR3 is TGTGCCAGCAGCTATGAGGCTAGCGGGAGTCTGTCCGAGCAGTACTTC.

This chain joins TRBV18 and TRBJ1-2; D is ambiguous. Trimming removed 2 bases from V and 2 bases from J, with 12 bases in between. CDR3 size: 15 residues. The germline V gene encodes CDR1 KGHSH and CDR2 LQKENI. CDR3: CASSPSTAVNYGYTF. DNA for the CDR3: TGTGCCAGCTCACCATCTACCGCGGTGAACTATGGCTACACCTTC.

The chain employs TRBV4-1 and TRBJ1-4, with D unclear. The CDR3 spans 14 residues. The V gene's germline CDR1 is MGHRA and CDR2 YSYEKL. V gave up 4 bases and J gave up 4 bases, with 10 bases separating them. The DNA for the CDR3 is TGCGCCAGCAGCCCCACCGAGAATAATGAAAAACTGTTTTTT. This encodes CASSPTENNEKLFF.

This clone was detected only a few times. This rearrangement joins TRBV5-6 to TRBJ1-5, with 7 bases that match TRBD1. After removal of 5 bases from V and 7 bases from J, the junction contained 15 bases not matched to a gene. Germline V lookup: CDR1 SGHDT, CDR2 YYEEEE. The CDR3 sequence is 16 residues long. CDR3 amino acids: CASSRGRGGVNQPQHF. The DNA of the CDR3 is TGTGCCAGCAGTAGGGGGCGCGGAGGTGTTAACCAGCCCCAGCATTTT.

The rearrangement uses TRBV7-3 and TRBJ2-5; a weak D match, TRBD2 (5 bases). V shed 3 bases and J shed 0 bases, with 5 bases lying between them. CDR3 length: 13 residues. CDR1 and CDR2 (germline): SGHTA, FQGTGA. The DNA for the CDR3 is TGTGCCAGCAGCTTGGACTACCAAGAGACCCAGTACTTC. It codes for CASSLDYQETQYF.

The genes are TRBV9 and TRBJ1-2, with D possibly matching TRBD1 (5 bases). Germline CDR1 SGDLS, CDR2 YYNGEE. The CDR3 has 16 amino acids. The V and J ends lost 4 bases and 2 bases respectively, with 18 bases between them. CDR3 in amino acids: CASSPTGGSSNYGYTF. The CDR3 region has the DNA TGTGCCAGCAGCCCTACCGGGGGGTCTTCAAACTATGGCTACACCTTC.

The chain links TRBV10-2 to TRBJ2-5, with unresolved D. The CDR3 consists of 9 residues. V lost 10 bases to trimming and J lost 5 bases, with 5 bases between them. Germline loops: CDR1 WSHSY, CDR2 SAAADI. CDR3 nucleotides: TGCGCCACCCGGGAGACCCAGTACTTC. Translation: CATRETQYF.

In DNA, the CDR3 is TGTGCCAGCAGTTTTCGAGCCCAAGAGACCCAGTACTTC. This encodes CASSFRAQETQYF. The chain recombines TRBV25-1 with TRBJ2-5; no definite D call. The ends were cut back, 5 bases at V and 1 base at J, with 8 bases in the middle. The CDR3 runs 13 residues. Looked up from germline, CDR1 is MGHDK and CDR2 is SYGVNS.

This chain links TRBV29-1 with TRBJ2-2; D is undetermined. CDR1 is SQVTM, CDR2 ANQGSEA, per germline. The V gene lost 7 bases and the J gene lost 6 bases, with 12 bases spanning the gap. The CDR3 is 12 residues long. The CDR3 loop is CSGRFQAGELFF. The CDR3 bases are TGCAGCGGACGCTTTCAGGCCGGGGAGCTGTTTTTT.